These 30 T cell receptor beta chains came from one sample sequenced in a study of cytotoxic CD8 clonotypes in ibrutinib-treated CLL. This table comes from immunoSEQ multiplex PCR, and its TCRdb copy is limited to in-frame clones, with some not included. The sample lists 45,000 to 50,000 clones; roughly 53% were seen once. The sequenced sample was PBMCs, obtained after 12 months of ibrutinib treatment. The source is a human donor with chronic lymphocytic leukemia.

The rearrangement joins TRBV2 to TRBJ2-7; 7 bases are shared with TRBD1. The J segment lost 9 bases and the V segment lost 8 bases, leaving 4 bases of the junction unmatched. The CDR3 consists of 10 residues. The V gene's germline CDR1 is SNHLY and CDR2 FYNNEI. CDR3 sequence: CASGQDTQYF. The CDR3 bases are TGTGCCAGCGGACAGGACACGCAGTACTTC.

This clone was counted only a few times. The V and J genes are TRBV4-2 and TRBJ2-3; a weak D match, TRBD2 (5 bases). Germline lookup yields CDR1 LGHNA and CDR2 YNFKEQ. CDR3 length: 15 amino acids. Trimming took 2 bases from V and 0 from J, leaving 9 bases between them. CDR3 in DNA: TGTGCCAGCAGCCAAAGCGGTGCTAGCACAGATACGCAGTATTTT. It yields the protein CASSQSGASTDTQYF.

The chain uses TRBV7-9 and TRBJ2-7; D is unclear. Germline CDR1 is SEHNR and CDR2 is FQNEAQ (reference sequence). V was shortened by 1 base and J by 5 bases, with 12 bases between the two germline ends. CDR3 length: 14 residues. The CDR3: CASSLGGVVDEQYF. The CDR3 DNA follows: TGTGCCAGCAGCTTAGGGGGTGTGGTGGACGAGCAGTACTTC. Complete variable domain (other parts from reference TRBV7-9 and TRBJ2-7): DTGVSQNPRHKITKRGQNVTFRCDPISEHNRLYWYRQTLGQGPEFLTYFQNEAQLEKSRLLSDRFSAERPKGSFSTLEIQRTEQGDSAMYLCASSLGGVVDEQYFGPGTRLTVT.

Comments on this clone: Its ends do not fully match the called genes, so a read error is possible. The chain employs TRBV13 and TRBJ2-7; TRBD1 might be the D (5 bases). The CDR3 runs 12 residues. CDR1 is PRHDT and CDR2 is FYEKMQ in the germline V gene (reference sequence). CDR3 in amino acids: CASTSWGYGQYF. In DNA form, the CDR3 reads TGTGCCAGCACCTCTTGGGGCTACGGGCAGTACTTC.

The CDR3 nucleotides are TGTGCCAGCAGCTTAGGACACTCCTACGAGCAGTACTTC. This sequence encodes CASSLGHSYEQYF. This chain joins TRBV11-2 and TRBJ2-7, with D hard to call. CDR1 is SGHAT and CDR2 is FQNNGV in the germline V gene. This CDR3 is 13 amino acids long. V was pared by 1 base and J by 0 bases, with 4 bases between.

The chain has TRBV6-1 and TRBJ1-4; the D is unclear. In germline, CDR1 is MNHNS, CDR2 SASEGT. The V end was cut by 8 bases, the J end by 1 base, with 14 bases between. This CDR3 spans 15 amino acids. The CDR3 coding sequence is TGTGCCAGCGTACGTCGTGAGGTAACTAATGAAAAACTGTTTTTT. Protein product: CASVRREVTNEKLFF.

This clone turned up a few times. The gene calls are TRBV27 and TRBJ1-5; D gene ambiguous. Germline V lookup: CDR1 MNHEY, CDR2 SMNVEV (reference sequence). V lost 7 bases, J lost 6 bases, and 16 bases lay in between. CDR3 size: 14 residues. The CDR3 DNA follows: TGTGCCAGCACCCTACACTTGGGAGTTCAGCCCCAGCATTTT. It encodes CASTLHLGVQPQHF.

This clone showed up just a few times. The chain links TRBV6-1 to TRBJ1-2; D not certain. Trimming cost V 4 bases and J 8 bases, with 14 bases left between them. The length of the CDR3 is 13 residues. Germline CDR1 and CDR2: MNHNS and SASEGT. The CDR3 is CASSVGPGRGYTF. The CDR3 bases are TGTGCCAGCAGTGTCGGCCCGGGAAGAGGCTACACCTTC.

This sequence joins TRBV7-9 and TRBJ2-7; 7 bases are shared with TRBD1. V trimming: 1 base; J trimming: 6 bases; junction bases outside the gene matches: 6. Looked up from germline, CDR1 is SEHNR and CDR2 is FQNEAQ (reference sequence). This CDR3 region has 14 residues. CDR3 amino acids: CASSLDTGVGEQYF. The CDR3 bases are TGTGCCAGCAGCTTAGATACAGGGGTCGGCGAGCAGTACTTC.

The chain carries TRBV28 and TRBJ1-5, with D possibly TRBD1 on 5 matching bases. The CDR3 totals 17 residues. Germline V lookup: CDR1 MDHEN, CDR2 SYDVKM. Deletions cut 6 bases from V and 0 bases from J, with 18 bases between. The CDR3 sequence is CASRPSTGRYSNQPQHF. The CDR3 nucleotides are TGTGCCAGCAGACCAAGCACGGGACGGTATAGCAATCAGCCCCAGCATTTT.

This clone was observed at least ten times. J is TRBJ2-3 and V is TRBV6-1; 8 bases fit TRBD1. Germline CDR1 and CDR2: MNHNS and SASEGT. J gave up 8 bases and V 7 bases, and 2 bases lay outside the gene matches. The CDR3 has 11 residues. In DNA form, the CDR3 reads TGTGCCAGCACCGACAGGGGTACGCAGTATTTT. This gives the protein CASTDRGTQYF.

The table lists this clone with a few counts. The rearrangement joins TRBV27 to TRBJ1-1; 8 bases agree with TRBD1. Trimming took 3 bases from V and 4 from J; bases not matched to a gene: 4. Germline CDR1 is MNHEY and CDR2 is SMNVEV (reference sequence). The CDR3 consists of 14 residues. The CDR3 is CASSLTGDGTEAFF. In DNA form, the CDR3 reads TGTGCCAGCAGTTTGACAGGGGATGGCACTGAAGCTTTCTTT.

The chain employs TRBV5-8 and TRBJ1-2; TRBD1 aligns across 7 bases. In germline, CDR1 is SGHTS, CDR2 YDEGEE. V dropped 4 bases and J dropped 8; count of bases not matched to a gene: 8. The CDR3 is 13 amino acids. CDR3 region: CASSPTGRSGYTF. CDR3 coding DNA: TGTGCCAGCAGCCCGACAGGGAGGAGCGGCTACACCTTC.

The chain carries TRBV7-6 and TRBJ2-7; D remains unclear. V shed 3 bases and J shed 0 bases, with 9 bases lying between them. This CDR3 has 14 residues. CDR1 SGHVS and CDR2 FNYEAQ come from the germline V gene. This chain's CDR3 is CASSLRVYSYEQYF. The CDR3 DNA reads as TGTGCCAGCAGCTTGCGCGTTTACTCCTACGAGCAGTACTTC.

The V call is TRBV28, the J call TRBJ2-2, with 14 bases aligning to TRBD2. Germline values: CDR1 MDHEN, CDR2 SYDVKM. The CDR3 spans 19 residues. J was trimmed by 1 base and V by 7 bases; bases with no gene match: 11. The CDR3 here is CASTLGGLAGVGNTGELFF. CDR3 nucleotides: TGTGCCAGCACCCTTGGGGGACTAGCGGGAGTAGGGAACACCGGGGAGCTGTTTTTT.

This clone was counted between two and nine times. This CDR3 reads CASSLLGPRSGYTF. CDR3 coding DNA: TGTGCCAGCAGTTTACTGGGACCAAGATCTGGCTACACCTTC. The chain has TRBV27 and TRBJ1-2; D is perhaps TRBD1 (5 bases). V lost 2 bases, J lost 7 bases, and 14 bases lay in between. Germline CDR1 reads MNHEY; CDR2 reads SMNVEV (reference sequence). This CDR3 spans 14 amino acids.

In this sample, this clone turned up a few times. At the DNA level, this CDR3 is encoded by other sequences in the same sample as well. The chain carries TRBV19 and TRBJ2-3; TRBD1 matches 9 bases. V was clipped by 3 bases and J by 3 bases; unmatched bases: 4. Germline V gives CDR1 LNHDA, CDR2 SQIVND (reference sequence). The CDR3 consists of 15 residues. This chain's CDR3 is CASSITGGGTDTQYF. In nucleotides, the CDR3 is TGTGCCAGTAGTATCACAGGGGGCGGAACAGATACGCAGTATTTT.

This chain links TRBV5-1 with TRBJ2-5; possible D gene TRBD2, 6 bases. Germline V lookup: CDR1 SGHRS, CDR2 YFSETQ. This CDR3 comprises 16 residues. Trimming shortened V by 4 bases and J by 2 bases, and 18 bases separated the two germline ends. The CDR3: CASSPTGSNAQETQYF. As DNA, the CDR3 is TGCGCCAGCAGCCCCACCGGGAGTAACGCGCAAGAGACCCAGTACTTC.

There are a few counts of this clone. The chain combines TRBV7-8 with TRBJ1-5; D perhaps matches TRBD1 (5 bases). This CDR3 region has 13 residues. Germline values: CDR1 SGHVS, CDR2 FQNEAQ. The ends were cut back, 5 bases at V and 1 base at J, with 6 bases in the middle. The CDR3 is CASSGGSNQPQHF. CDR3 nucleotide sequence: TGTGCCAGCAGCGGGGGAAGCAATCAGCCCCAGCATTTT.

This clone was counted only a few times. The chain has TRBV23-1 and TRBJ2-7; 10 nucleotides match TRBD2. Being an ORF, TRBV23-1 has a function that is uncertain. This CDR3 has 20 residues. The V segment lost 0 bases and the J segment 5 bases; nucleotides outside the gene matches: 19. The DNA for the CDR3 is TGCGCCAGCAGTCAATCCGCCGGGACTAGCGCGAGATTTGTTAGAGACGAGCAGTACTTC. Translating it yields CASSQSAGTSARFVRDEQYF.

This clone was observed many times. The V gene is TRBV28, the J gene TRBJ1-4; tentative D call: TRBD1 (5 bases). CDR3 size: 14 residues. V gave up 5 bases and J gave up 7 bases, with 14 bases separating them. Germline V gene data show CDR1 as MDHEN and CDR2 as SYDVKM. CDR3 DNA: TGTGCCAGCAGTCCCCAGGGACGCGGTGAAAAACTGTTTTTT. Translated: CASSPQGRGEKLFF. The complete variable domain, with remaining parts taken from reference TRBV28 and TRBJ1-4, reads DVKVTQSSRYLVKRTGEKVFLECVQDMDHENMFWYRQDPGLGLRLIYFSYDVKMKEKGDIPEGYSVSREKKERFSLILESASTNQTSMYLCASSPQGRGEKLFFGSGTQLSVL.

V and J are TRBV11-1 and TRBJ1-2; no reliable D call. The CDR3 contains 12 residues. Germline V CDR1 and CDR2: SGHAT, FQDESV (reference sequence). The V gene lost 3 bases and the J gene lost 8 bases, with 10 bases spanning the gap. CDR3 protein: CASSLEVGGYTF. The CDR3 coding sequence is TGTGCCAGCAGCTTGGAAGTCGGGGGCTACACCTTC.

The CDR3 coding sequence is TGCGCCAGCAGCTTGGACAGGGGGACTGGAAACACCATATATTTT. Its protein product is CASSLDRGTGNTIYF. J is TRBJ1-3 and V is TRBV5-1; 8 bases fit TRBD1. V lost 0 bases and J lost 2; bases outside the gene matches: 1. The CDR3 has 15 residues. CDR1 is SGHRS, CDR2 YFSETQ, per germline.

The CDR3 nucleotides read TGTGCCAGCAGCCGGATAGGCTACGAGCAGTACTTC. Protein: CASSRIGYEQYF. The V gene is TRBV7-9, the J gene TRBJ2-7; unclear D gene. There are 12 residues in the CDR3. Looked up from germline, CDR1 is SEHNR and CDR2 is FQNEAQ (reference sequence). V gave up 5 bases and J gave up 3 bases, with 8 bases separating them.

The chain recombines TRBV6-1 with TRBJ2-1; 7 positions match TRBD1. The CDR3 loop spans 14 amino acids. CDR1 is MNHNS and CDR2 is SASEGT in the germline V gene. With 4 bases clipped from V and 10 bases from J, the junction kept 10 bases outside the gene matches. The CDR3 sequence is CASSAGTAPREQFF. CDR3 in DNA: TGTGCCAGCAGTGCCGGGACAGCCCCCAGGGAGCAGTTCTTC.

This chain links TRBV7-2 with TRBJ2-1, with a possible D match to TRBD2 (5 bases). The CDR3 spans 14 residues. The V end lost 5 bases, the J end lost 5 bases, and 13 bases lay between the germline ends. Germline V gene sequence: CDR1 SGHTA, CDR2 FQGNSA. The CDR3 spells CASSTASRNNEQFF. The CDR3 DNA reads as TGTGCCAGCAGCACCGCTAGCCGTAACAATGAGCAGTTCTTC.

The chain carries TRBV7-9 and TRBJ1-1; TRBD1 might be the D (6 bases). Germline V gene data show CDR1 as SEHNR and CDR2 as FQNEAQ (reference sequence). There are 15 residues in the CDR3. Trimming removed 6 bases from V and 6 bases from J, with 20 bases in between. DNA for the CDR3: TGTGCCAGCAGGTGGGGCAGGGGTGGTGGGCCTGAAGCTTTCTTT. Translation gives CASRWGRGGGPEAFF.

This clone was seen a handful of times. V gene TRBV5-6 combines with J gene TRBJ2-2; 12 positions agree with TRBD2. CDR1 SGHDT and CDR2 YYEEEE come from the germline V gene. V lost 1 base to trimming and J lost 7 bases; unmatched junction nucleotides: 11. The CDR3 totals 18 residues. The CDR3 DNA is TGTGCCAGCAGCTTGATGGGACTAGCGGGCCCTAGGGGCGGGGAGCTGTTTTTT. This translates into CASSLMGLAGPRGGELFF.

This clone appeared many times. The chain is built from TRBV2 and TRBJ1-4; 9 bases are a match to TRBD1. The CDR3 totals 14 residues. CDR1 and CDR2 from the germline V gene are SNHLY and FYNNEI. The V segment lost 6 bases and the J segment 8 bases; nucleotides outside the gene matches: 7. CDR3 sequence reads: CASRQDRGREKLFF. The CDR3 region has the DNA TGTGCCAGCAGGCAGGACAGGGGTAGAGAAAAACTGTTTTTT. The full variable domain, rest sourced from reference TRBV2 and TRBJ1-4, is EPEVTQTPSHQVTQMGQEVILRCVPISNHLYFYWYRQILGQKVEFLVSFYNNEISEKSEIFDDQFSVERPDGSNFTLKIRSTKLEDSAMYFCASRQDRGREKLFFGSGTQLSVL.

The J gene is TRBJ1-1, the V gene TRBV27, with 7 bases that match TRBD1. The CDR3 extends over 13 amino acids. Unmatched junction bases numbered 8, after V lost 7 bases and J lost 6 bases. CDR1 is MNHEY and CDR2 is SMNVEV in the germline V gene (reference sequence). The CDR3 DNA sequence: TGTGCCAGCACAAGACAGGGATTTCCTGAAGCTTTCTTT. Translated, it gives CASTRQGFPEAFF.